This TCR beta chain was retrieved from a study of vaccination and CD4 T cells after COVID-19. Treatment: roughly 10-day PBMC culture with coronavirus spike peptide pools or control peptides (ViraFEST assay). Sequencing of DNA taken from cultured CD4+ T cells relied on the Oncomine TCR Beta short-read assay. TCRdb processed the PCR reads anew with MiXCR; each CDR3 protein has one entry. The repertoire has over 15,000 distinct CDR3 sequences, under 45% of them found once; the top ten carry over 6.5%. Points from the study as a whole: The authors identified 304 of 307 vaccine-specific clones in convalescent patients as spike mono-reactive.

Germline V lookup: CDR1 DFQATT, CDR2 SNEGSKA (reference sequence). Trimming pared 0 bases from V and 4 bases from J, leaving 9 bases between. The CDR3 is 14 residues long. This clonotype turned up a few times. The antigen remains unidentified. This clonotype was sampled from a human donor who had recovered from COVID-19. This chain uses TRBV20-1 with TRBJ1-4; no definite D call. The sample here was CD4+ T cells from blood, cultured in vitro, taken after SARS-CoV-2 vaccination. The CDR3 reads CSAREDGDNEKLFF. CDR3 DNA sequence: TGCAGTGCTAGAGAGGACGGGGATAATGAAAAACTGTTTTTT.